This section outlines one TCR beta chain sequence together with its context. TCR cDNA molecules each carried a unique molecular identifier. Via MiXCR, TCRdb re-called the 5' RACE reads, giving one row per CDR3 protein. The sample shows thousands of distinct CDR3 sequences, around 26% of them seen only once. The time point was: sample taken at primary tumor resection. Whole RNA, isolated from tumor, nontumor lung or frozen PBMC, was sequenced without prior sorting. Samples were donated by 72 untreated early-stage non-small cell lung cancer patients. These data come from a study of spatial heterogeneity in lung cancer. The overall study: Beta-chain sequences consistently outnumbered alpha-chain sequences in detection.

V was pared by 1 base and J by 4 bases, with 8 bases between. The germline gives CDR1 LGHDT, CDR2 YNNKEL (reference sequence). The CDR3 has 14 amino acids. This receptor was taken from a male donor with early-stage non-small cell lung cancer. The chain combines TRBV3-1 with TRBJ2-1; no clear D gene. Specimen: PBMCs, collected at surgery. In DNA form, the CDR3 reads TGTGCCAGCAGCCAAGTTGGCAGTTACAATGAGCAGTTCTTC. It specifies CASSQVGSYNEQFF.